One sample yielded the 22 T cell receptor beta chains listed below, sequenced in a study of blood T cell repertoires in COVID-19. The assay was immunoSEQ multiplex PCR, and TCRdb's table has in-frame clones only and misses some. The sample shows tens of thousands of clones, about 90% of them seen only once. Sequencing used peripheral blood. These receptor sequences come from a human donor in a cohort sampled during active COVID-19.

The genes are TRBV25-1 and TRBJ2-5; 10 nucleotides match TRBD1. V lost 3 bases and J lost 4; bases outside the gene matches: 8. The germline V gene encodes CDR1 MGHDK and CDR2 SYGVNS. CDR3 length: 16 residues. This CDR3 reads CASSDIGTGVGETQYF. The CDR3 bases are TGTGCCAGCAGTGATATTGGGACAGGGGTCGGAGAGACCCAGTACTTC.

V and J are TRBV19 and TRBJ2-7; 8 bases line up with TRBD1. CDR1 LNHDA and CDR2 SQIVND come from the germline V gene (reference sequence). The length of the CDR3 is 16 residues. V gave up 3 bases and J gave up 1 base; unmatched junction bases: 8. The CDR3 DNA reads TGTGCCAGTAGTATGCCAGGACAGGGTAAATCCTACGAGCAGTACTTC. As protein: CASSMPGQGKSYEQYF.

The V gene is TRBV2, the J gene TRBJ2-5, with 7 positions matching TRBD1. Germline V gene lookup returns CDR1 SNHLY and CDR2 FYNNEI. The V gene end was trimmed by 8 bases and the J gene end by 4 bases; junction bases not matched to a gene: 7. The CDR3 runs 13 residues. The DNA of the CDR3 is TGTGCCAGCGGCAGACAGGGCGGAGAGACCCAGTACTTC. Protein product: CASGRQGGETQYF.

The rearrangement links TRBV28 to TRBJ1-5, with 7 bases identical to TRBD1. The CDR3 is 16 residues long. The germline V gene encodes CDR1 MDHEN and CDR2 SYDVKM. Trimming at V came to 3 bases and at J to 6 bases, leaving 11 bases not matched to a gene. The CDR3 DNA sequence: TGTGCCAGCAGTTTCGGCAGGGGGAGTGTAGCTCAGCCCCAGCATTTT. Its protein is CASSFGRGSVAQPQHF.

The rearrangement uses TRBV11-2 and TRBJ2-5; D unresolved. V lost 5 bases and J 5 bases, leaving 12 bases between the germline ends. The CDR3 contains 13 residues. Germline V lookup: CDR1 SGHAT, CDR2 FQNNGV. The CDR3 sequence is CASSPSASETQYF. The DNA for the CDR3 is TGTGCCAGCAGCCCCTCAGCGTCGGAGACCCAGTACTTC.

The chain carries TRBV6-4 and TRBJ2-3; TRBD2 agrees at 7 bases. The CDR3 is 14 amino acids. CDR1 MRHNA and CDR2 SNTAGT come from the germline V gene. Trimming took 8 bases from V and 4 from J; bases not matched to a gene: 9. The chain's CDR3 is CASRLEAGADTQYF. The DNA of the CDR3 is TGTGCCAGCCGCCTCGAGGCGGGAGCAGATACGCAGTATTTT.

The rearrangement links TRBV2 to TRBJ2-3; 9 bases line up with TRBD2. After removal of 4 bases from V and 0 bases from J, the junction contained 8 bases not matched to a gene. The germline gives CDR1 SNHLY, CDR2 FYNNEI. This CDR3 contains 17 residues. Written as DNA, the CDR3 is TGTGCCAGCAGTGGGACTAGCGAAACCACTAGCACAGATACGCAGTATTTT. Protein product: CASSGTSETTSTDTQYF.

CDR3 loop: CASSTDRLTYNEQFF. The CDR3 region has the DNA TGTGCCAGTAGTACGGACAGGCTAACCTACAATGAGCAGTTCTTC. V is TRBV19 and J is TRBJ2-1, with 7 nucleotides matching TRBD1. V shed 4 bases and J 2 bases; nucleotides not matched to a gene: 5. Germline values: CDR1 LNHDA, CDR2 SQIVND (reference sequence). The CDR3 contains 15 residues.

The V and J genes are TRBV11-3 and TRBJ2-7; TRBD2 matches 7 bases. There are 12 residues in the CDR3. With V trimmed by 3 bases and J by 13 bases, 9 bases remained unmatched. Germline V lookup: CDR1 SGHNT, CDR2 YENEEA. CDR3 nucleotides: TGTGCCAGCAGCTTGGAACTAGCGCACCCTTACTTC. Translated: CASSLELAHPYF.

The rearrangement uses TRBV7-3 and TRBJ2-5, with 11 nucleotides matching TRBD2. Looked up from germline, CDR1 is SGHTA and CDR2 is FQGTGA. The CDR3 is made up of 15 amino acids. The V gene end was trimmed by 3 bases and the J gene end by 4 bases; junction bases not matched to a gene: 4. CDR3 in amino acids: CASSLASGGPETQYF. The CDR3 nucleotides are TGTGCCAGCAGCTTGGCTAGCGGGGGGCCAGAGACCCAGTACTTC.

The rearrangement links TRBV25-1 to TRBJ2-7; TRBD1 agrees at 8 bases. CDR3 length: 14 amino acids. Germline loops: CDR1 MGHDK, CDR2 SYGVNS. V lost 4 bases to trimming and J lost 4 bases; unmatched junction nucleotides: 6. CDR3 protein: CASSATGALYEQYF. The DNA of the CDR3 is TGTGCCAGCAGTGCGACAGGGGCCCTATACGAGCAGTACTTC.

This clone appeared a few times. V usage is TRBV7-9 and J usage is TRBJ2-7, with TRBD2 matching over 7 bases. This CDR3 contains 16 residues. Germline CDR1 reads SEHNR; CDR2 reads FQNEAQ (reference sequence). V shed 5 bases and J 3 bases; nucleotides not matched to a gene: 13. This CDR3 reads CASSPPRGEGFYEQYF. The CDR3 nucleotides are TGTGCCAGCAGCCCCCCTCGGGGGGAGGGTTTCTACGAGCAGTACTTC.

The chain couples TRBV7-6 to TRBJ1-3; D ambiguous. The CDR3 spans 15 residues. CDR1 and CDR2 from the germline V gene are SGHVS and FNYEAQ. The ends were cut back, 6 bases at V and 0 bases at J, with 12 bases in the middle. CDR3 DNA sequence: TGTGCCAGCAGTTTAACAGCTAACTCTGGAAACACCATATATTTT. Residues: CASSLTANSGNTIYF.

A single count supports this clone. The V and J genes are TRBV29-1 and TRBJ2-3; 7 positions agree with TRBD2. CDR1 SQVTM and CDR2 ANQGSEA come from the germline V gene. Trimming removed 8 bases from V and 5 bases from J; junction bases left unmatched: 16. The CDR3 loop spans 15 amino acids. CDR3 DNA sequence: TGCAGCCTGTGGGCTTTTGCGGGAGAAGGAGATACGCAGTATTTT. Translated: CSLWAFAGEGDTQYF.

The rearrangement links TRBV29-1 to TRBJ1-2; D remains unclear. Trimming took 4 bases from V and 4 from J, leaving 10 bases between them. The V gene's germline CDR1 is SQVTM and CDR2 ANQGSEA. The CDR3 consists of 12 residues. CDR3 nucleotides: TGCAGCGTTGTGAAGGCGGTCTATGGCTACACCTTC. This encodes CSVVKAVYGYTF.

The CDR3 DNA reads as TGTGCCAGCAGCGTAGATATAGCGCGGGGGCAAGAGACCCAGTACTTC. This gives the protein CASSVDIARGQETQYF. The V call is TRBV9, the J call TRBJ2-5; TRBD2 aligns across 7 bases. Germline CDR1 and CDR2: SGDLS and YYNGEE. This CDR3 spans 16 amino acids. V shed 0 bases, J shed 2 bases, and the junction held 7 bases outside the gene matches.

This chain joins TRBV28 and TRBJ2-3, with TRBD2 identical over 9 bases. The CDR3 runs to 17 residues. The V segment lost 3 bases and the J segment 2 bases; nucleotides outside the gene matches: 9. The germline V gene encodes CDR1 MDHEN and CDR2 SYDVKM. CDR3 loop: CASSFQPSGDLTDTQYF. For the CDR3, the DNA is TGTGCCAGCAGTTTTCAGCCTAGCGGGGATCTCACAGATACGCAGTATTTT.

The chain has TRBV2 and TRBJ1-2, with D tentatively TRBD1 (5 bases). The CDR3 totals 15 residues. V lost 6 bases, J lost 5 bases, and 19 bases lay in between. The germline CDR1 and CDR2 sequences are SNHLY and FYNNEI. CDR3 in DNA: TGTGCCAGCAGGATTCAGGGAAGTGGGATTTATGGCTACACCTTC. It is translated as CASRIQGSGIYGYTF.

J is TRBJ1-4 and V is TRBV5-6; D unclear. V was clipped by 2 bases and J by 10 bases, with 15 bases between them. The CDR3 consists of 14 residues. Germline V lookup: CDR1 SGHDT, CDR2 YYEEEE. The CDR3 reads CASSFRGRIVKLFF. The CDR3 DNA sequence: TGTGCCAGCAGCTTTCGGGGAAGGATCGTAAAACTGTTTTTT.

This sequence joins TRBV28 and TRBJ2-7; D is undetermined. Germline V gene sequence: CDR1 MDHEN, CDR2 SYDVKM. CDR3 size: 12 residues. Between the trimmed V and J ends, which lost 1 base and 7 bases, there was a span of 8 bases. The CDR3 protein is CASSLLRFEQYF. CDR3 DNA sequence: TGTGCCAGCAGTTTATTGCGTTTTGAGCAGTACTTC.

V gene TRBV5-8 combines with J gene TRBJ2-3; 7 nucleotides match TRBD2. The CDR3 runs 15 residues. Germline trimming cut 0 bases from V and 0 bases from J; bases unmatched to any gene: 1. Germline V CDR1 and CDR2: SGHTS, YDEGEE. CDR3 DNA: TGTGCCAGCAGCTTGGGTAGCGGGAGCACAGATACGCAGTATTTT. It specifies CASSLGSGSTDTQYF.

The rearrangement uses TRBV27 and TRBJ1-5; D not certain. The V gene lost 1 base and the J gene lost 7 bases, with 8 bases spanning the gap. Germline CDR1 MNHEY, CDR2 SMNVEV (reference sequence). The CDR3 spans 13 residues. CDR3 nucleotides: TGTGCCAGCAGTTTATGGACTGACCAGCCCCAGCATTTT. Encoded protein: CASSLWTDQPQHF.